The 23 T cell receptor beta chains below come from one sample, sequenced in a study of shared clonotypes between healthy human individuals. The assay was immunoSEQ multiplex PCR, and TCRdb's table has in-frame clones only and misses some. The sample yields hundreds of thousands of clones, about three quarters seen once. The sequenced material came from memory CD4+ T cells sorted from blood. Subset indicated: CD45RA-negative fraction. The source of these receptors is a woman in her twenties or thirties in good health.

This clone has ten or more counts. The V gene is TRBV29-1, the J gene TRBJ2-3; 12 nucleotides agree with TRBD2. CDR1 and CDR2 (germline): SQVTM, ANQGSEA. CDR3 size: 17 residues. Trimming removed 1 base from V and 1 base from J; junction bases left unmatched: 6. For the CDR3, the DNA is TGCAGCGTTGAAGGCCACCGACTAGCGGGGGGCACAGATACGCAGTATTTT. This sequence encodes CSVEGHRLAGGTDTQYF.

This chain connects TRBV27 to TRBJ2-7; 13 bases agree with TRBD2. The CDR3 length is 15 residues. The germline V gene has CDR1 MNHEY and CDR2 SMNVEV (reference sequence). Germline trimming cut 1 base from V and 5 bases from J; bases unmatched to any gene: 2. CDR3 sequence: CASSLFGLAGDEQYF. The CDR3 DNA follows: TGTGCCAGCAGTTTATTCGGACTAGCGGGAGACGAGCAGTACTTC.

The chain has TRBV5-1 and TRBJ2-3, with 9 bases fitting TRBD2. The J segment lost 6 bases and the V segment lost 1 base, leaving 3 bases of the junction unmatched. Germline CDR1 SGHRS, CDR2 YFSETQ. There are 14 residues in the CDR3. CDR3 sequence reads: CASSLLAGRDTQYF. CDR3 DNA sequence: TGCGCCAGCAGCTTGCTAGCGGGGAGGGATACGCAGTATTTT.

This chain connects TRBV5-4 to TRBJ2-2; TRBD2 might be the D (5 bases). CDR3 length: 15 residues. Germline values: CDR1 SGHNT, CDR2 YYREEE (reference sequence). Trimming left V 1 base short and J 0 bases short, with 7 bases between. Written as DNA, the CDR3 is TGTGCCAGCAGCTTGTTTAGCGCGAACACCGGGGAGCTGTTTTTT. This translates into CASSLFSANTGELFF.

The chain employs TRBV5-1 and TRBJ2-7; possible D gene TRBD1, 6 bases. CDR1 and CDR2 from the germline V gene are SGHRS and YFSETQ. The CDR3 spans 13 residues. Trimming removed 4 bases at V and 6 bases at J, with 14 bases between. The CDR3 DNA reads TGCGCCAGCAGCCCGGACAGACCCGGCGAGCAGTACTTC. This encodes CASSPDRPGEQYF.

The count of this clone is one. The chain is built from TRBV11-2 and TRBJ1-2; possible D gene TRBD1, 6 bases. The CDR3 is made up of 14 amino acids. V lost 4 bases to trimming and J lost 9 bases, with 18 bases between them. In germline, CDR1 is SGHAT, CDR2 FQNNGV. In nucleotides, the CDR3 is TGTGCCAGCAGCTCCTCTAGGGGGATTACTCGCTACACCTTC. This gives the protein CASSSSRGITRYTF.

The V call is TRBV7-2, the J call TRBJ2-1, with TRBD2 identical over 12 bases. V lost 5 bases and J lost 10; bases outside the gene matches: 12. The germline CDR1 and CDR2 sequences are SGHTA and FQGNSA. This CDR3 has 16 amino acids. CDR3 sequence (DNA): TGTGCCAGCAGCGCCTGGACTAGCGGGAAGGGCAACGAGCAGTTCTTC. It encodes CASSAWTSGKGNEQFF.

The V call is TRBV5-3, the J call TRBJ1-1; D possibly corresponds to TRBD1 (6 bases). TRBV5-3 carries the ORF label, with uncertain function. CDR3 size: 15 residues. Trimming shortened V by 3 bases and J by 1 base, and 13 bases separated the two germline ends. In nucleotides, the CDR3 is TGTGCCAGAAGCTGGACAGCTCACGAGAACACTGAAGCTTTCTTT. It codes for CARSWTAHENTEAFF.

V gene TRBV2 combines with J gene TRBJ2-5; 7 bases line up with TRBD2. CDR3 length equals 16 residues. Per the germline V gene, CDR1 is SNHLY and CDR2 is FYNNEI. Losses at the gene ends were 3 bases for V and 4 bases for J; bases not matched to a gene: 11. The CDR3 protein is CASSDLGEGPGETQYF. As DNA, the CDR3 is TGTGCCAGCAGTGATCTGGGGGAGGGCCCAGGAGAGACCCAGTACTTC.

This chain joins TRBV7-2 and TRBJ2-7; 11 bases match TRBD2. Germline lookup yields CDR1 SGHTA and CDR2 FQGNSA. With V trimmed by 8 bases and J by 4 bases, 10 bases remained unmatched. This CDR3 region has 15 residues. In nucleotides, the CDR3 is TGTGCCAGCGGCGGACTAGCGGGCATGCGGTACGAGCAGTACTTC. This sequence encodes CASGGLAGMRYEQYF.

V is TRBV7-9 and J is TRBJ1-5; no firm D call. Germline lookup yields CDR1 SEHNR and CDR2 FQNEAQ (reference sequence). The CDR3 runs to 15 residues. The V end was cut by 10 bases, the J end by 4 bases, with 20 bases between. Here the CDR3 reads CATRWFQERNQPQHF. Written as DNA, the CDR3 is TGTGCCACCCGGTGGTTCCAAGAAAGAAATCAGCCCCAGCATTTT.

CDR3 sequence: CASSMTLNTEAFF. The CDR3 DNA is TGTGCCAGCAGTATGACGTTGAACACTGAAGCTTTCTTT. This chain uses TRBV6-1 with TRBJ1-1; D not certain. The CDR3 spans 13 residues. Germline CDR1 is MNHNS and CDR2 is SASEGT. V gave up 5 bases and J gave up 0 bases, with 7 bases separating them.

This clone was seen repeatedly, ten times or more. In the same sample, other DNA sequences code for this CDR3. The chain is built from TRBV28 and TRBJ2-2; 12 nucleotides align to TRBD1. The CDR3 sequence is 17 residues long. Germline V gives CDR1 MDHEN, CDR2 SYDVKM. The J segment lost 4 bases and the V segment lost 4 bases, leaving 7 bases of the junction unmatched. The CDR3 DNA sequence: TGTGCCAGCAGTTCTCCGGGACAGGGGGCAGTCACCGGGGAGCTGTTTTTT. Its protein product is CASSSPGQGAVTGELFF.

V gene TRBV7-2 combines with J gene TRBJ2-7; 8 bases match TRBD2. With 5 bases clipped from V and 7 bases from J, the junction kept 7 bases outside the gene matches. The CDR3 length is 13 residues. Germline CDR1 reads SGHTA; CDR2 reads FQGNSA. As DNA, the CDR3 is TGTGCCAGCAGCCCGGGGGGGTGGAGTGAGCAGTACTTC. Translating it yields CASSPGGWSEQYF.

The V gene is TRBV27, the J gene TRBJ1-1; D remains ambiguous. Germline V gene lookup returns CDR1 MNHEY and CDR2 SMNVEV (reference sequence). The V and J ends lost 0 bases and 2 bases respectively, with 7 bases between them. The CDR3 totals 14 residues. The CDR3 bases are TGTGCCAGCAGTTTATCGCGGGGAAACACTGAAGCTTTCTTT. Protein product: CASSLSRGNTEAFF.

The table lists this clone with many counts. CDR3 sequence: CSVGASGRVEYF. In DNA, the CDR3 is TGCAGCGTTGGCGCTAGCGGGAGAGTGGAGTACTTC. The rearrangement links TRBV29-1 to TRBJ2-7, with TRBD2 identical over 10 bases. Looked up from germline, CDR1 is SQVTM and CDR2 is ANQGSEA. CDR3 length: 12 amino acids. V shed 4 bases and J 11 bases; nucleotides not matched to a gene: 8.

The genes are TRBV6-1 and TRBJ1-5; the D gene is possibly TRBD1 (6 bases). The CDR3 has 13 amino acids. CDR1 is MNHNS, CDR2 SASEGT, per germline. The V gene lost 7 bases and the J gene lost 6 bases, with 13 bases spanning the gap. The CDR3: CASNPQGPQPQHF. CDR3 bases: TGTGCCAGCAACCCACAGGGCCCTCAGCCCCAGCATTTT.

The chain is built from TRBV6-5 and TRBJ1-4; a possible D gene is TRBD1 (6 bases). V lost 5 bases and J 0 bases, leaving 10 bases between the germline ends. The CDR3 runs to 15 residues. The germline CDR1 and CDR2 sequences are MNHEY and SVGAGI. CDR3 in amino acids: CASSLQGPTNEKLFF. The CDR3 bases are TGTGCCAGCAGTCTTCAGGGGCCAACTAATGAAAAACTGTTTTTT.

CDR3 in DNA: TGTGCCAGCTCACCGTCGACTAGGGTGTGGGATACGCAGTATTTT. It codes for CASSPSTRVWDTQYF. The V gene is TRBV18, the J gene TRBJ2-3; a possible D gene is TRBD2 (6 bases). Trimming stripped 3 bases from V and 6 bases from J, with 16 bases between. Germline V lookup: CDR1 KGHSH, CDR2 LQKENI. This CDR3 is built from 15 residues.

The chain has TRBV28 and TRBJ2-7, with 8 nucleotides matching TRBD1. Germline CDR1 MDHEN, CDR2 SYDVKM. V lost 8 bases to trimming and J lost 3 bases; unmatched junction nucleotides: 12. CDR3 size: 15 residues. This chain's CDR3 is CASLKAGDRGYEQYF. The CDR3 DNA reads as TGTGCCAGCCTAAAGGCCGGAGACAGGGGCTACGAGCAGTACTTC.

This clone was recorded at least ten times. The chain combines TRBV29-1 with TRBJ2-1, with D tentatively TRBD2 (6 bases). Trimming cost V 7 bases and J 2 bases, with 18 bases left between them. The length of the CDR3 is 15 residues. Germline CDR1 and CDR2: SQVTM and ANQGSEA. In DNA, the CDR3 is TGCAGCGCCCTAGTCCCGGGGGTTGCCTACAATGAGCAGTTCTTC. Translation: CSALVPGVAYNEQFF.

The CDR3 DNA sequence: TGTGCCAGCAGCTTAGGAGGGGGGTTCTATGGCTACACCTTC. Its translation: CASSLGGGFYGYTF. V gene TRBV7-2 combines with J gene TRBJ1-2; the D gene is possibly TRBD1 (6 bases). CDR1 and CDR2 from the germline V gene are SGHTA and FQGNSA. The CDR3 is made up of 14 amino acids. Trimming shortened V by 1 base and J by 4 bases, and 10 bases separated the two germline ends.

This clone was seen a few times. This sequence joins TRBV2 and TRBJ2-7; D uncertain. The CDR3 spans 14 residues. V lost 5 bases and J lost 0, with 11 bases in between. Germline lookup yields CDR1 SNHLY and CDR2 FYNNEI. CDR3 sequence (DNA): TGTGCCAGCAGTCGCCTAATTAGCTCCTACGAGCAGTACTTC. Protein sequence: CASSRLISSYEQYF.